A single sample gave rise to the 28 T cell receptor beta chains below, sequenced in a study of T cell responses to AZD1222 COVID-19 vaccine. Sequencing used immunoSEQ multiplex PCR; TCRdb keeps in-frame clones, though not all of them. This sample yields some 190,000 clones, of which approximately 89% are seen a single time; 1.5% to 2% belongs to the top ten. This specimen consisted of peripheral blood, obtained 28 days after the second AZD1222 dose. The receptor source for this set is an adult who received the AZD1222 COVID-19 vaccine.

The chain links TRBV28 to TRBJ1-4; 10 bases are a match to TRBD1. V lost 4 bases to trimming and J lost 7 bases; unmatched junction nucleotides: 0. This CDR3 comprises 13 residues. The germline CDR1 and CDR2 sequences are MDHEN and SYDVKM. CDR3 coding DNA: TGTGCCAGCAGTTGGGACAGGGGTGAAAAACTGTTTTTT. Translating gives CASSWDRGEKLFF.

This clone appeared a single time. This chain links TRBV7-2 with TRBJ1-1; D is ambiguous. Germline assignment: CDR1 SGHTA and CDR2 FQGNSA. This CDR3 contains 13 residues. The V end was cut by 5 bases, the J end by 0 bases, with 7 bases between. The CDR3, as DNA: TGTGCCAGCAGCCCGTACTTGAACACTGAAGCTTTCTTT. Its translation: CASSPYLNTEAFF.

The V gene is TRBV7-9, the J gene TRBJ2-1; perhaps TRBD1 as D (6 bases). Per germline, CDR1 SEHNR and CDR2 FQNEAQ (reference sequence). Deletions cut 5 bases from V and 0 bases from J, with 14 bases between. The CDR3 sequence is 16 residues long. The CDR3 spells CASSQRTVSSYNEQFF. The CDR3 region has the DNA TGTGCCAGCAGCCAGCGGACAGTTAGCTCCTACAATGAGCAGTTCTTC.

In this sample, this clone turned up once. CDR3 residues: CASSQGTIVTNEKLFF. DNA for the CDR3: TGCGCCAGCAGCCAAGGGACAATCGTAACTAATGAAAAACTGTTTTTT. The chain uses TRBV4-3 and TRBJ1-4; TRBD1 is a possible D gene (5 bases). The CDR3 length is 16 residues. Germline CDR1 reads LGHNA; CDR2 reads YSLEER. Trimming removed 1 base from V and 1 base from J, with 10 bases in between.

The rearrangement links TRBV11-2 to TRBJ1-6; no reliable D call. The CDR3 contains 14 residues. In germline, CDR1 is SGHAT, CDR2 FQNNGV. Trimming shortened V by 2 bases and J by 7 bases, and 9 bases separated the two germline ends. The CDR3 is CASSLQAVNSPLHF. The CDR3 DNA is TGTGCCAGCAGCTTACAGGCGGTGAATTCACCCCTCCACTTT.

V and J are TRBV14 and TRBJ2-1; 9 nucleotides match TRBD2. V was pared by 4 bases and J by 8 bases, with 9 bases of the junction left unmatched. CDR3 size: 15 residues. Germline assignment: CDR1 SGHDN and CDR2 FVKESK. CDR3 residues: CASSPPGLAEDEQFF. The CDR3 DNA reads TGTGCCAGCAGCCCACCGGGACTAGCAGAAGATGAGCAGTTCTTC.

V gene TRBV6-5 combines with J gene TRBJ2-7; 8 bases map to TRBD1. Germline V CDR1 and CDR2: MNHEY, SVGAGI. The length of the CDR3 is 15 residues. V lost 4 bases, J lost 0 bases, and 5 bases stayed unmatched. The CDR3 reads CASSSTGVPSYEQYF. DNA for the CDR3: TGTGCCAGCAGTTCGACAGGGGTCCCCTCCTACGAGCAGTACTTC.

The chain links TRBV23-1 to TRBJ1-5, with unresolved D. TRBV23-1 falls under the ORF class, with uncertain function. The CDR3 is 15 residues long. With 4 bases removed from V and 3 bases from J, the gap between germline ends came to 13 bases. The CDR3 here is CASSREWPDNQPQHF. Here the CDR3 DNA reads TGCGCCAGCAGTCGAGAATGGCCTGACAATCAGCCCCAGCATTTT.

The V call is TRBV29-1, the J call TRBJ1-1; possibly TRBD1 for D (6 bases). The germline gives CDR1 SQVTM, CDR2 ANQGSEA. Trimming left V 2 bases short and J 6 bases short, with 13 bases between. This CDR3 is 13 amino acids long. This CDR3 reads CSVERGAGSEAFF. The CDR3, as DNA: TGCAGCGTTGAAAGGGGGGCAGGGTCTGAAGCTTTCTTT.

This rearrangement joins TRBV7-2 to TRBJ1-5, with D hard to call. The CDR3 runs 16 residues. CDR1 is SGHTA and CDR2 is FQGNSA in the germline V gene. Trimming pared 0 bases from V and 4 bases from J, leaving 13 bases between. DNA for the CDR3: TGTGCCAGCAGCTTAGCGCGCCAGGCGGGGAATCAGCCCCAGCATTTT. Translating it yields CASSLARQAGNQPQHF.

CDR3 nucleotide sequence: TGTGCCAGTATAACCGAGTCTGGAAACACCATATATTTT. Protein sequence: CASITESGNTIYF. The chain links TRBV19 to TRBJ1-3; no definite D call. Germline values: CDR1 LNHDA, CDR2 SQIVND (reference sequence). Trimming took off 7 bases at V and 1 base at J, with 8 bases between the two ends. The CDR3 is 13 residues long.

The rearrangement links TRBV2 to TRBJ2-1, with D unresolved. CDR1 is SNHLY and CDR2 is FYNNEI in the germline V gene. This CDR3 is 11 amino acids long. Trimming removed 1 base at V and 9 bases at J, with 4 bases between. The CDR3 here is CASSEGREQFF. DNA for the CDR3: TGTGCCAGCAGTGAAGGGCGTGAGCAGTTCTTC.

V is TRBV14 and J is TRBJ1-1, with unresolved D. V was shortened by 3 bases and J by 0 bases, with 5 bases between the two germline ends. Germline CDR1 and CDR2: SGHDN and FVKESK. This CDR3 has 13 residues. The CDR3: CASSQEMNTEAFF. The CDR3 DNA sequence: TGTGCCAGCAGCCAGGAAATGAACACTGAAGCTTTCTTT. The variable domain in full, completed from reference TRBV14 and TRBJ1-1, reads EAGVTQFPSHSVIEKGQTVTLRCDPISGHDNLYWYRRVMGKEIKFLLHFVKESKQDESGMPNNRFLAERTGGTYSTLKVQPAELEDSGVYFCASSQEMNTEAFFGQGTRLTVV.

This chain joins TRBV2 and TRBJ1-1; D not resolved. Germline V gene lookup returns CDR1 SNHLY and CDR2 FYNNEI. The CDR3 totals 15 residues. The V and J ends lost 3 bases and 2 bases respectively, with 13 bases between them. CDR3 amino acids: CASSDLLSDNTEAFF. In DNA form, the CDR3 reads TGTGCCAGCAGTGACCTACTGAGTGATAACACTGAAGCTTTCTTT.

The chain links TRBV6-5 to TRBJ1-5, with D possibly TRBD1 on 6 matching bases. Trimming pared 0 bases from V and 6 bases from J, leaving 12 bases between. The length of the CDR3 is 15 residues. Germline V gives CDR1 MNHEY, CDR2 SVGAGI. The CDR3 loop reads CASSYSRGYSQPQHF. CDR3 DNA: TGTGCCAGCAGTTACTCGAGGGGGTACAGTCAGCCCCAGCATTTT.

V is TRBV4-1 and J is TRBJ1-5, with TRBD1 as a possible D gene (5 bases). Between the trimmed V and J ends, which lost 2 bases and 3 bases, there was a span of 14 bases. This CDR3 contains 16 residues. CDR1 is MGHRA, CDR2 YSYEKL, per germline. This CDR3 is CASSQPDTGNNQPQHF. The CDR3 DNA reads TGCGCCAGCAGCCAACCGGATACAGGAAACAATCAGCCCCAGCATTTT.

The chain combines TRBV7-9 with TRBJ1-5; D ambiguous. This CDR3 region has 16 residues. Germline V lookup: CDR1 SEHNR, CDR2 FQNEAQ (reference sequence). V lost 5 bases and J lost 1, with 15 bases in between. The CDR3 here is CASSRKGGGSNQPQHF. DNA of the CDR3: TGTGCCAGCAGCCGAAAAGGCGGTGGAAGCAATCAGCCCCAGCATTTT.

This sequence joins TRBV5-1 and TRBJ1-1; D ambiguous. V was clipped by 1 base and J by 5 bases, with 12 bases between them. The germline V gene has CDR1 SGHRS and CDR2 YFSETQ. The CDR3 is made up of 14 amino acids. The CDR3, as DNA: TGCGCCAGCAGCTTGTGGACTCCGGGAACTGAAGCTTTCTTT. Encoded protein: CASSLWTPGTEAFF.

V is TRBV6-5 and J is TRBJ2-7; possibly TRBD1 for D (5 bases). Germline CDR1 MNHEY, CDR2 SVGAGI. The CDR3 totals 11 residues. Trimming left V 6 bases short and J 5 bases short, with 8 bases between. The CDR3 sequence: CASRTTDEQYF. Written as DNA, the CDR3 is TGTGCCAGCAGGACGACAGACGAGCAGTACTTC.

There are a few counts of this clone. The genes are TRBV2 and TRBJ2-3, with D possibly TRBD2 on 6 matching bases. The CDR3 has 16 residues. The V and J ends lost 10 bases and 0 bases respectively, with 20 bases between them. Germline-derived CDR1 and CDR2 are SNHLY and FYNNEI. CDR3 coding DNA: TGTGCCAACTTGGAGGGGACCTTCCGAAGCACAGATACGCAGTATTTT. Its translation: CANLEGTFRSTDTQYF. Complete variable domain (other parts from reference TRBV2 and TRBJ2-3): EPEVTQTPSHQVTQMGQEVILRCVPISNHLYFYWYRQILGQKVEFLVSFYNNEISEKSEIFDDQFSVERPDGSNFTLKIRSTKLEDSAMYFCANLEGTFRSTDTQYFGPGTRLTVL.

The chain has TRBV2 and TRBJ2-1; no reliable D call. Between the trimmed V and J ends, which lost 4 bases and 10 bases, there was a span of 8 bases. Germline V lookup: CDR1 SNHLY, CDR2 FYNNEI. The CDR3 loop spans 11 amino acids. CDR3 DNA: TGTGCCAGCAGTGTGGTCGGAGAGCAGTTCTTC. Translation: CASSVVGEQFF.

The rearrangement joins TRBV30 to TRBJ2-1, with TRBD1 matching 7 bases. The CDR3 consists of 14 residues. Germline loops: CDR1 GTSNPN, CDR2 SVGIG (reference sequence). Trimming cost V 0 bases and J 6 bases; bases outside gene matches: 5. CDR3 DNA sequence: TGTGCCTGGAGTGTAAGGGCAGGGGGCAATGAGCAGTTCTTC. Residues: CAWSVRAGGNEQFF.

The rearrangement uses TRBV3-1 (or the pseudogene TRBV3-2) and TRBJ2-2, with D uncertain. The germline V gene has CDR1 LGHDT and CDR2 YNNKEL (reference sequence). The length of the CDR3 is 15 residues. V lost 1 base, J lost 3 bases, and 9 bases lay in between. The CDR3 spells CASSQGGTYTGELFF. The CDR3 region has the DNA TGTGCCAGCAGCCAAGGGGGAACTTACACCGGGGAGCTGTTTTTT.

The chain combines TRBV5-1 with TRBJ2-5, with 12 positions matching TRBD2. CDR3 length: 16 amino acids. Germline V gene lookup returns CDR1 SGHRS and CDR2 YFSETQ. V was clipped by 4 bases and J by 4 bases; unmatched bases: 8. CDR3 loop: CASSLSQGLAGETQYF. As DNA, the CDR3 is TGCGCCAGCAGCCTCTCCCAGGGACTAGCGGGAGAGACCCAGTACTTC.

The V and J genes are TRBV4-3 and TRBJ2-7; 10 bases line up with TRBD1. CDR1 and CDR2 from the germline V gene are LGHNA and YSLEER. The CDR3 runs 18 residues. The V gene end was trimmed by 0 bases and the J gene end by 2 bases; junction bases not matched to a gene: 10. The CDR3 reads CASSQDLGTGAGPYEQYF. DNA of the CDR3: TGCGCCAGCAGCCAAGATCTGGGGACAGGGGCCGGGCCCTACGAGCAGTACTTC.

The V call is TRBV30, the J call TRBJ1-6; unclear D gene. V dropped 0 bases and J dropped 0 bases, with 6 bases sitting between them. CDR3 length: 15 residues. Germline CDR1 reads GTSNPN; CDR2 reads SVGIG (reference sequence). The CDR3 DNA sequence: TGTGCCTGGAGTGTCCTGAGCTCCTATAATTCACCCCTCCACTTT. Translated: CAWSVLSSYNSPLHF.

The rearrangement uses TRBV7-9 and TRBJ2-1, with 8 bases identical to TRBD2. Germline CDR1 SEHNR, CDR2 FQNEAQ (reference sequence). This CDR3 region has 16 residues. V dropped 5 bases and J dropped 5; count of bases not matched to a gene: 11. CDR3 region: CASSPLSAGVDNEQFF. CDR3 nucleotides: TGTGCCAGCAGCCCCCTATCAGCGGGAGTAGACAATGAGCAGTTCTTC. Supplemented by reference TRBV7-9 and TRBJ2-1, the full variable domain reads DTGVSQNPRHKITKRGQNVTFRCDPISEHNRLYWYRQTLGQGPEFLTYFQNEAQLEKSRLLSDRFSAERPKGSFSTLEIQRTEQGDSAMYLCASSPLSAGVDNEQFFGPGTRLTVL.

This chain joins TRBV7-3 and TRBJ2-5, with TRBD2 matching 11 bases. Germline trimming cut 5 bases from V and 5 bases from J; bases unmatched to any gene: 7. CDR1 is SGHTA, CDR2 FQGTGA, per germline. This CDR3 spans 15 amino acids. This CDR3 reads CASSPTSGTGETQYF. CDR3 in DNA: TGTGCCAGCAGCCCGACTAGCGGGACGGGTGAGACCCAGTACTTC.